The 9 T cell receptor beta chains given below trace back to one sample, sequenced in a study of T cell repertoires in cytomegalovirus infection. TCRdb redid the calling of the reads with MiXCR, one entry per CDR3 protein. In the table there are a few hundred thousand distinct CDR3 sequences, approximately 18% of which are singletons. Source material: PBMCs. The receptors originated from a human donor in good health (CMV status not recorded). Some clones in this sample may be carry-over from other donors' samples.

This clonotype was picked up many times. J is TRBJ1-1 and V is TRBV28; D uncertain. V lost 9 bases, J lost 8 bases, and 13 bases lay in between. This CDR3 is 11 amino acids long. Germline assignment: CDR1 MDHEN and CDR2 SYDVKM. The DNA for the CDR3 is TGTGCCAGTACCTACGCGGAAGAAGCTTTCTTT. Translating it yields CASTYAEEAFF.

This clonotype was picked up a small number of times. The CDR3 loop reads CASSLWQGAWPLHF. CDR3 sequence (DNA): TGTGCCAGCAGCTTGTGGCAGGGGGCTTGGCCCCTCCACTTT. The chain has TRBV5-5 and TRBJ1-6, with 8 bases aligning to TRBD1. The germline CDR1 and CDR2 sequences are SGHKS and YYEKEE (reference sequence). V lost 1 base to trimming and J lost 13 bases; unmatched junction nucleotides: 7. The CDR3 consists of 14 residues.

The table lists this clonotype with a few counts. The CDR3 region is CASSRDGDGEQFF. CDR3 in DNA: TGTGCCAGCAGCAGGGACGGAGACGGTGAGCAGTTCTTC. The genes are TRBV6-5 and TRBJ2-1, with D tentatively TRBD1 or TRBD2 (5 bases each). The germline V and J ends were trimmed by 6 bases and 9 bases, with 15 bases remaining between them. The CDR3 totals 13 residues. Germline-derived CDR1 and CDR2 are MNHEY and SVGAGI.

This chain links TRBV12-3 or TRBV12-4 with TRBJ1-1; D may be TRBD1 (5 bases). V gave up 5 bases and J gave up 3 bases, with 13 bases separating them. This CDR3 contains 14 residues. CDR3 sequence reads: CASSAGLEDTEAFF. DNA for the CDR3: TGTGCCAGCAGTGCAGGGTTAGAAGACACTGAAGCTTTCTTT.

V gene TRBV5-4 combines with J gene TRBJ2-5, with 7 bases lining up with TRBD2. Germline CDR1 reads SGHNT; CDR2 reads YYREEE (reference sequence). V lost 5 bases and J lost 2; bases outside the gene matches: 21. This CDR3 is 19 amino acids long. The CDR3 is CASRAMEQRGPLRQETQYF. The CDR3 DNA reads as TGTGCCAGCAGGGCGATGGAGCAGCGGGGCCCCCTCCGACAAGAGACCCAGTACTTC. The complete variable domain, with remaining parts taken from reference TRBV5-4 and TRBJ2-5, reads ETGVTQSPTHLIKTRGQQVTLRCSSQSGHNTVSWYQQALGQGPQFIFQYYREEENGRGNFPPRFSGLQFPNYSSELNVNALELDDSALYLCASRAMEQRGPLRQETQYFGPGTRLLVL.

CDR3 DNA: TGTGCCAGCAGCGACAAGGGAGGGAGCAATCAGCCCCAGCATTTT. Protein product: CASSDKGGSNQPQHF. V is TRBV12-3 or TRBV12-4 and J is TRBJ1-5, with D unresolved. This CDR3 comprises 15 residues. Trimming left V 6 bases short and J 1 base short, with 13 bases between.

Ten or more counts support this clonotype. This chain joins TRBV7-8 and TRBJ2-1; D is uncertain. Trimming stripped 2 bases from V and 1 base from J, with 9 bases between. The CDR3 is made up of 15 amino acids. CDR1 is SGHVS, CDR2 FQNEAQ, per germline. The DNA of the CDR3 is TGTGCCAGCAGCTTACGAACTATGTCCTACAATGAGCAGTTCTTC. Translated, it gives CASSLRTMSYNEQFF.

This clonotype was seen a few times. The chain has TRBV10-3 and TRBJ2-7; 11 bases match TRBD2. The CDR3 is 15 amino acids. The V gene end was trimmed by 3 bases and the J gene end by 3 bases; junction bases not matched to a gene: 4. The germline V gene encodes CDR1 ENHRY and CDR2 SYGVKD. CDR3 sequence: CAISEQTSGNYEQYF. The CDR3 DNA reads TGTGCCATCAGTGAACAGACTAGCGGGAACTACGAGCAGTACTTC.

The V and J genes are TRBV9 and TRBJ2-7; 8 nucleotides line up with TRBD2. Germline V gene data show CDR1 as SGDLS and CDR2 as YYNGEE. V trimming: 0 bases; J trimming: 5 bases; junction bases outside the gene matches: 10. This CDR3 spans 16 amino acids. The CDR3, as DNA: TGTGCCAGCAGCGTAGGGCCCCAGCGGGAGATCCACGAGCAGTACTTC. Protein product: CASSVGPQREIHEQYF. The full variable domain, with the rest looked up from reference TRBV9 and TRBJ2-7, is DSGVTQTPKHLITATGQRVTLRCSPRSGDLSVYWYQQSLDQGLQFLIQYYNGEERAKGNILERFSAQQFPDLHSELNLSSLELGDSALYFCASSVGPQREIHEQYFGPGTRLTVT.